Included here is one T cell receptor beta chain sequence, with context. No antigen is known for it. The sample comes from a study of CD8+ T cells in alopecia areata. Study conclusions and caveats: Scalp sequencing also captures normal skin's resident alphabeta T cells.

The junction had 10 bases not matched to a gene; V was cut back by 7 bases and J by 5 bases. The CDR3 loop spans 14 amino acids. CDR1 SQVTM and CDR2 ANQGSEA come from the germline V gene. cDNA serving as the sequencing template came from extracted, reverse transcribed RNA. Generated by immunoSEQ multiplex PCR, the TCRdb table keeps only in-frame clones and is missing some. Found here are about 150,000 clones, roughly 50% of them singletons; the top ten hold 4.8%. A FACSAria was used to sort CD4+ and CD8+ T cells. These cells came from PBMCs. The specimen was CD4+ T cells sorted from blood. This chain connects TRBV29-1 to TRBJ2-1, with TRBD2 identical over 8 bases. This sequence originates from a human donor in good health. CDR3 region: CSASGLVQHNEQFF. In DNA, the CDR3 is TGCAGCGCCTCGGGACTAGTTCAACACAATGAGCAGTTCTTC.